The rows below give T cell receptor beta chains drawn from one sample of a study of shared clonotypes between healthy human individuals. Assay used: immunoSEQ multiplex PCR; TCRdb lists only in-frame clones, some missing. The data contain about 1.4 million clones, about 96% of them singletons. The source material was naive CD4+ T cells sorted from blood. The receptor source for this set is a man between 25 and 39 years old in good health. Each CDR3 is given with its conserved first and last residue. A D gene is named only where the DNA matches it firmly. For some rows the clone size is stated as once, few or many, or as a class when expanded; others skip it.

-	TRBJ1-1	TRBV5-1	-	TGCGCCAGCAGCTTGGACAGGGCGAACACTGAAGCTTTCTTT	CASSLDRANTEAFF
-	TRBJ1-1	TRBV29-1	-	TGCAGCGTTGATATCCAAATGAACACTGAAGCTTTCTTT	CSVDIQMNTEAFF
-	TRBJ2-7	TRBV7-2	TRBD2	TGTGCCAGCAGCTTAGGGGTAGGGACTAGTTTCGAGCAGTACTTC	CASSLGVGTSFEQYF
-	TRBJ2-1	TRBV4-1	-	TGCGCCAGCAGCCAAGTGACTCTTGGCCACAATGAGCAGTTCTTC	CASSQVTLGHNEQFF
-	TRBJ1-2	TRBV6-6	-	TGTGCCAGCAGTCCTGACAGGACCTATGGCTACACCTTC	CASSPDRTYGYTF
-	TRBJ2-3	TRBV19	TRBD2	TGTGCCAGTAGTTCTAGACTAGCGGGAGTGTTGGATACGCAGTATTTT	CASSSRLAGVLDTQYF
-	TRBJ2-7	TRBV18	TRBD2	TGTGCCAGCTCAGCCGGGGTAAGGCGGGAGGACTACGAGCAGTACTTC	CASSAGVRREDYEQYF
-	TRBJ2-7	TRBV6-1	TRBD1	TGTGCCAGCAGAGGGACAGGGGACTACGAGCAGTACTTC	CASRGTGDYEQYF
once	TRBJ2-3	TRBV7-9	TRBD2	TGTGCCAGCAGCTTTAGGACTAGCGGGAGGGCAGATACGCAGTATTTT	CASSFRTSGRADTQYF
-	TRBJ2-2	TRBV2	TRBD1	TGTGCCAGCACCAGGGACAGGGTTTTAGGGGAGCTGTTTTTT	CASTRDRVLGELFF
-	TRBJ1-5	TRBV7-9	-	TGTGCCAGCAGCCCAAGGGGCAATCAGCCCCAGCATTTT	CASSPRGNQPQHF
-	TRBJ2-1	TRBV6-4	TRBD1	TGTGCCAGCAGTGACAACAGGGGGCCCTACAATGAGCAGTTCTTC	CASSDNRGPYNEQFF
-	TRBJ2-3	TRBV5-6	TRBD2	TGTGCCAGCAGCGTCGGGACTAGCGGAATCACAGATACGCAGTATTTT	CASSVGTSGITDTQYF
-	TRBJ1-5	TRBV30	-	TGTGCCTGGAGTGTAACCCTGATAAATCAGCCCCAGCATTTT	CAWSVTLINQPQHF
-	TRBJ1-2	TRBV10-3	TRBD1	TGTGCCATCAGTGGTCTATCGGACAGGGATTGGGCTAACTATGGCTACACCTTC	CAISGLSDRDWANYGYTF
-	TRBJ1-5	TRBV19	-	TGTGCCAGTAGGGGCTTAGTGATTGGGCCCCAGCATTTT	CASRGLVIGPQHF
-	TRBJ2-1	TRBV7-2	TRBD2	TGTGCCAGCAGCTCCAAAGGACTAGCGGGGGGCTCCTACAATGAGCAGTTCTTC	CASSSKGLAGGSYNEQFF
-	TRBJ2-6	TRBV19	-	TGTGCCAGTAGTATGGGAGTCTCTGGGGCCAACGTCCTGACTTTC	CASSMGVSGANVLTF
-	TRBJ2-5	TRBV5-4	TRBD2	TGTGCCAGCAGCCCGCGGACTAGCGGGAAAGAGACCCAGTACTTC	CASSPRTSGKETQYF
-	TRBJ2-2	TRBV28	-	TGTGCCAGCAGACCGGCCCGGGACGGGGAGCTGTTTTTT	CASRPARDGELFF
-	TRBJ2-5	TRBV29-1	TRBD2	TGCAGCGCCGCTGGGCGGGAGGGGTACCAAGAGACCCAGTACTTC	CSAAGREGYQETQYF
-	TRBJ1-4	TRBV7-2	TRBD1	TGTGCCAGCAGCTATAGGACAGGTTCCGAAAAACTGTTTTTT	CASSYRTGSEKLFF
-	TRBJ2-1	TRBV29-1	TRBD2	TGCAGCGCTGGACTAGCGGGAGGTATGGAGCAGTTCTTC	CSAGLAGGMEQFF
-	TRBJ2-2	TRBV18	TRBD1	TGTGCCAGCTCACCCGAGACAGGGGCCGGGGAGCTGTTTTTT	CASSPETGAGELFF
-	TRBJ2-5	TRBV5-6	-	TGTGCCAGCAGCTTGACAGGGAGGTCAGAGACCCAGTACTTC	CASSLTGRSETQYF
-	TRBJ2-3	TRBV29-1	-	TGCAGCGTCCAAGGACAGCCCACCGCCGCAGATACGCAGTATTTT	CSVQGQPTAADTQYF
-	TRBJ2-1	TRBV4-1	-	TGCGCCAGCAGCCAGATAGGCGGGACTCAGCAGTTCTTC	CASSQIGGTQQFF
-	TRBJ2-1	TRBV28	-	TGTGCCAGCAGTCCCACAGGATGGAGGGCGGCCTACAATGAGCAGTTCTTC	CASSPTGWRAAYNEQFF
-	TRBJ1-2	TRBV6-1	-	TGTGCCAGCAGTGAATGGGGCAGCCTCTATGGCTACACCTTC	CASSEWGSLYGYTF
-	TRBJ2-1	TRBV7-3	TRBD2	TGTGCCAGCAGCTCTCGGACTAGCGGGTTTTACAATGAGCAGTTCTTC	CASSSRTSGFYNEQFF
-	TRBJ1-1	TRBV2	-	TGTGCCAGCAGCCCAACCGGGATCGGGGCTTTCTTT	CASSPTGIGAFF
once	TRBJ1-2	TRBV15	TRBD1	TGTGCCACCAGCGGCAGACAGGGACAGGGGACCAGCTATGGCTACACCTTC	CATSGRQGQGTSYGYTF
-	TRBJ2-6	TRBV7-9	-	TGTGCCAGCAGCTTAGGGCCCCAAAACTCTGGGGCCAACGTCCTGACTTTC	CASSLGPQNSGANVLTF
-	TRBJ2-2	TRBV6-6	TRBD1	TGTGCCAGCAGTTACCCCACAGGGGTCAGAACCGGGGAGCTGTTTTTT	CASSYPTGVRTGELFF
-	TRBJ2-2	TRBV9	-	TGTGCCAGCAGCCCCAGGTCAGTGAGCACCGGGGAGCTGTTTTTT	CASSPRSVSTGELFF
once	TRBJ2-1	TRBV18	TRBD2	TGTGCCAGCTCACCTGGGGGAGTGGGACTACAACATGGTGAGCAGTTCTTC	CASSPGGVGLQHGEQFF
-	TRBJ2-5	TRBV5-8	-	TGTGCCAGCAGCTTGGACGGGTTGTACCAAGAGACCCAGTACTTC	CASSLDGLYQETQYF
-	TRBJ2-1	TRBV19	-	TGTGCCAGTACACAGGGCCAATACAATGAGCAGTTCTTC	CASTQGQYNEQFF
-	TRBJ1-1	TRBV19	-	TGTGCCAGTAGTAACCAGGTGAACACTGAAGCTTTCTTT	CASSNQVNTEAFF
-	TRBJ1-1	TRBV7-9	-	TGTGCCAGCCACTGGGGGCGGGGGCCCTCCTTGGGCACTGAAGCTTTCTTT	CASHWGRGPSLGTEAFF
-	TRBJ1-1	TRBV28	TRBD1	TGTGCCAGCAGTTTAGGGGGCCCGGACAGGGGGGCTTTCTTT	CASSLGGPDRGAFF
-	TRBJ2-1	TRBV5-1	-	TGCGCCAGCAGCTTGGTCCCAGGGGTCAATGAGCAGTTCTTC	CASSLVPGVNEQFF
-	TRBJ2-3	TRBV30	-	TGTGCCTGGAGTTCTGGCACAGATACGCAGTATTTT	CAWSSGTDTQYF
-	TRBJ2-7	TRBV6-6	TRBD1	TGTGCCAGCAGTTATAATGCGGGACAGGGGGCTTACGAGCAGTACTTC	CASSYNAGQGAYEQYF
-	TRBJ2-2	TRBV5-5	-	TGTGCCAGCGGAGACACCGGGGAGCTGTTTTTT	CASGDTGELFF
few	TRBJ1-1	TRBV9	-	TGTGCCAGCAGCGTAGGAGTGGAGAACACTGAAGCTTTCTTT	CASSVGVENTEAFF
-	TRBJ1-2	TRBV6-4	-	TGTGCCAGCCCCCAGGGTCAGGGGCCCCTAGAGGAGTACACCTTC	CASPQGQGPLEEYTF
-	TRBJ1-1	TRBV28	-	TGTGCCAGCACCATACTGAACACTGAAGCTTTCTTT	CASTILNTEAFF
-	TRBJ2-5	TRBV7-9	-	TGTGCCAGCAGCTTAGTGGGACAAGAGACCCAGTACTTC	CASSLVGQETQYF
-	TRBJ1-1	TRBV28	-	TGTGCCACCATCGGGGTGAACACTGAAGCTTTCTTT	CATIGVNTEAFF
-	TRBJ1-4	TRBV15	-	TGTGCCACCAGCAGAGCTGGGGGTGAAAAACTGTTTTTT	CATSRAGGEKLFF
-	TRBJ2-7	TRBV20-1	-	TGCAGTGCTAGAGATGAGGACGTTCGATTC	CSARDEDVRF
-	TRBJ1-1	TRBV5-1	-	TGCGCCAGCAGCTTGTCGTTAATTTATGGGCAGAAAGAAGCTTTCTTT	CASSLSLIYGQKEAFF
once	TRBJ1-1	TRBV12-5	-	TGTGCTAGTGGGCCGGGGGTGGCGAACACTGAAGCTTTCTTT	CASGPGVANTEAFF
-	TRBJ2-5	TRBV27	TRBD1	TGTGCCAGCAGTTTAATTCCGGGACAGGGATCGGAGACCCAGTACTTC	CASSLIPGQGSETQYF